Listed here are 21 T cell receptor beta chains from one sample, sequenced in a study of a mutant IDH1 vaccine in newly diagnosed glioma. These TCRs' antigens remain unknown. The time point denotes: week 47, end of study. The content of each vaccine dose was 300 ug of mutant IDH1 20-mer peptide, and topical imiquimod accompanied it. Only in-frame clones appear in the TCRdb table, and some are missing; sequencing was by immunoSEQ multiplex PCR. The table includes 90,000 to 100,000 clones, just under 90% detected once. This specimen consisted of PBMCs, obtained from a glioma patient whose treatment included an IDH1 peptide vaccine. These receptors came from a woman aged 45-59 years with glioma.

The chain couples TRBV5-4 to TRBJ2-5, with 8 nucleotides matching TRBD1. The end of the DNA is better explained by TRBJ2-7, so the J call may be wrong. The CDR3 contains 14 residues. Germline loops: CDR1 SGHNT, CDR2 YYREEE (reference sequence). The CDR3: CASSSDRAVYEQYF. The CDR3 coding sequence is TGTGCCAGCAGCTCGGACAGGGCGGTCTACGAGCAGTACTTC.

The chain employs TRBV6-1 and TRBJ1-2; 10 nucleotides align to TRBD1. With V trimmed by 3 bases and J by 4 bases, 5 bases remained unmatched. This CDR3 comprises 15 residues. Germline V gene sequence: CDR1 MNHNS, CDR2 SASEGT. The CDR3 loop reads CASSEGQGQFYGYTF. CDR3 nucleotides: TGTGCCAGCAGTGAGGGACAGGGGCAATTCTATGGCTACACCTTC.

The V call is TRBV6-5, the J call TRBJ1-1; D unclear. The CDR3 runs 16 residues. V was clipped by 2 bases and J by 5 bases, with 18 bases between them. The germline V gene encodes CDR1 MNHEY and CDR2 SVGAGI. CDR3 protein: CASSYRSLPTPTEAFF. The CDR3 nucleotides read TGTGCCAGCAGTTACCGTTCCCTCCCCACACCGACTGAAGCTTTCTTT.

The V call is TRBV28, the J call TRBJ1-1; possibly TRBD1 for D (6 bases). CDR3 length: 16 residues. Trimming stripped 7 bases from V and 5 bases from J, with 23 bases between. Germline V gene data show CDR1 as MDHEN and CDR2 as SYDVKM. CDR3 residues: CASTKGRGRTVTEAFF. The CDR3 DNA follows: TGTGCCAGCACTAAGGGCAGGGGAAGGACCGTAACTGAAGCTTTCTTT.

The V call is TRBV7-9, the J call TRBJ2-7, with D hard to call. The CDR3 extends over 13 amino acids. Trimming pared 5 bases from V and 2 bases from J, leaving 10 bases between. Germline V gives CDR1 SEHNR, CDR2 FQNEAQ (reference sequence). The CDR3 sequence is CASSRTLTYEQYF. CDR3 DNA: TGTGCCAGCAGCCGCACACTGACCTACGAGCAGTACTTC.

The CDR3 here is CASNPSGNTNTEAFF. The DNA for the CDR3 is TGCGCCAGCAACCCCTCGGGCAACACCAACACTGAAGCTTTCTTT. The rearrangement joins TRBV5-1 to TRBJ1-1; no clear D. Germline CDR1 and CDR2: SGHRS and YFSETQ. CDR3 length equals 15 residues. The germline V and J ends were trimmed by 6 bases and 2 bases, with 17 bases remaining between them.

The chain combines TRBV5-1 with TRBJ1-5; 7 bases match TRBD1. Germline trimming cut 0 bases from V and 8 bases from J; bases unmatched to any gene: 2. The CDR3 is 13 amino acids. CDR1 SGHRS and CDR2 YFSETQ come from the germline V gene. CDR3 residues: CASSLGQGEPQHF. CDR3 DNA sequence: TGCGCCAGCAGCTTGGGACAGGGCGAGCCCCAGCATTTT.

This clone was observed once. V is TRBV27 and J is TRBJ2-7, with 8 nucleotides matching TRBD1. The germline gives CDR1 MNHEY, CDR2 SMNVEV (reference sequence). The CDR3 has 15 amino acids. The J segment lost 2 bases and the V segment lost 4 bases, leaving 7 bases of the junction unmatched. The CDR3 DNA is TGTGCCAGCAGTTCTGGACAGGGTTCCACCTACGAGCAGTACTTC. Translated: CASSSGQGSTYEQYF.

This sequence joins TRBV18 and TRBJ2-7; tentative D call: TRBD2 (5 bases). Germline V gene data show CDR1 as KGHSH and CDR2 as LQKENI. This CDR3 has 15 amino acids. Trimming cost V 6 bases and J 2 bases, with 17 bases left between them. For the CDR3, the DNA is TGTGCCAGCTCTCCCGGGCTAGCCCTGCCCTACGAGCAGTACTTC. It translates to CASSPGLALPYEQYF. Complete variable domain (other parts from reference TRBV18 and TRBJ2-7): NAGVMQNPRHLVRRRGQEARLRCSPMKGHSHVYWYRQLPEEGLKFMVYLQKENIIDESGMPKERFSAEFPKEGPSILRIQQVVRGDSAAYFCASSPGLALPYEQYFGPGTRLTVT.

There are a few counts of this clone. The chain uses TRBV21-1 and TRBJ1-5. TRBV21-1 is shown as a pseudogene. The CDR3 covers 13 residues. CDR3: CASSLLGNQPQHF. CDR3 in DNA: TGTGCCAGCAGCCTCCTGGGCAATCAGCCCCAGCATTTT.

The CDR3, as DNA: TGTGCCAGCAGTGACCGGCTAGCGGGAGATAGGCAGTTCTTC. Protein product: CASSDRLAGDRQFF. The chain joins TRBV25-1 to TRBJ2-1; 10 bases align to TRBD2. Germline CDR1 is MGHDK and CDR2 is SYGVNS. This CDR3 contains 14 residues. After removal of 3 bases from V and 12 bases from J, the junction contained 8 bases not matched to a gene.

The rearrangement links TRBV7-8 to TRBJ2-2; the match to TRBD2 covers 7 bases. The CDR3 is 16 residues long. Trimming removed 3 bases from V and 0 bases from J; junction bases left unmatched: 4. Germline V gives CDR1 SGHVS, CDR2 FQNEAQ. Written as DNA, the CDR3 is TGTGCCAGCAGCTTGAGGGAGGGTACGAACACCGGGGAGCTGTTTTTT. This codes for CASSLREGTNTGELFF.

This clone was detected a few times. This chain connects TRBV7-9 to TRBJ1-5; a weak D match, TRBD1 (5 bases). The V gene's germline CDR1 is SEHNR and CDR2 FQNEAQ (reference sequence). The CDR3 runs to 14 residues. V gave up 6 bases and J gave up 1 base, with 10 bases separating them. The DNA for the CDR3 is TGTGCCAGCAGGGGGCCAGGGAGCAATCAGCCCCAGCATTTT. Translation: CASRGPGSNQPQHF.

The gene calls are TRBV11-1 and TRBJ2-7; possibly TRBD2 for D (7 bases). CDR1 and CDR2 (germline): SGHAT, FQDESV (reference sequence). CDR3 length equals 16 residues. The germline V and J ends were trimmed by 1 base and 0 bases, with 13 bases remaining between them. CDR3 region: CASSLGGGQASYEQYF. The CDR3 nucleotides read TGTGCCAGCAGCTTAGGGGGGGGCCAGGCCTCCTACGAGCAGTACTTC.

The chain combines TRBV18 with TRBJ2-3, with D unresolved. The V and J ends lost 2 bases and 0 bases respectively, with 6 bases between them. Germline V lookup: CDR1 KGHSH, CDR2 LQKENI. This CDR3 contains 14 residues. As DNA, the CDR3 is TGTGCCAGCTCACCAAGGAGCAGCACAGATACGCAGTATTTT. Translating it yields CASSPRSSTDTQYF.

This CDR3 is CASSLAPGTAYEQYF. The DNA for the CDR3 is TGCGCCAGCAGCTTGGCCCCGGGGACGGCCTACGAGCAGTACTTC. The gene calls are TRBV5-1 and TRBJ2-5; the D gene could be TRBD1 or TRBD2 (5 bases each). TRBJ2-7 explains the end of the DNA better; the J call may be wrong. This CDR3 comprises 15 residues. Germline V CDR1 and CDR2: SGHRS, YFSETQ.

The chain employs TRBV2 and TRBJ1-2; TRBD1 aligns across 9 bases. Germline V lookup: CDR1 SNHLY, CDR2 FYNNEI. The length of the CDR3 is 17 residues. V lost 6 bases and J lost 4; bases outside the gene matches: 15. The CDR3 protein is CASRSRDRAFGGYGYTF. The CDR3 DNA follows: TGTGCCAGCAGAAGCCGGGACAGGGCCTTCGGGGGCTATGGCTACACCTTC.

J is TRBJ2-2 and V is TRBV5-4; TRBD2 matches 7 bases. This CDR3 has 15 residues. V was clipped by 1 base and J by 4 bases; unmatched bases: 4. Germline V gene sequence: CDR1 SGHNT, CDR2 YYREEE (reference sequence). As DNA, the CDR3 is TGTGCCAGCAGCTTGAAAGCGGGATCCACCGGGGAGCTGTTTTTT. Encoded protein: CASSLKAGSTGELFF.

The chain couples TRBV5-1 to TRBJ1-2; 10 nucleotides match TRBD1. CDR3 size: 15 residues. Trimming cost V 4 bases and J 4 bases; bases outside gene matches: 7. CDR1 and CDR2 from the germline V gene are SGHRS and YFSETQ. The CDR3 coding sequence is TGCGCCAGCAGCCCGACAGGGGGCTGGGGCTATGGCTACACCTTC. Protein sequence: CASSPTGGWGYGYTF.

The chain combines TRBV5-4 with TRBJ2-1, with D possibly matching TRBD2 (6 bases). This CDR3 region has 16 residues. Germline values: CDR1 SGHNT, CDR2 YYREEE (reference sequence). The V and J ends lost 0 bases and 9 bases respectively, with 19 bases between them. The CDR3 nucleotides are TGTGCCAGCAGCTTGGCTGGGAGGATAAGATCGGGTGAGCAGTTCTTC. This codes for CASSLAGRIRSGEQFF.

The chain uses TRBV11-2 and TRBJ2-7; unclear D gene. The CDR3 consists of 13 residues. Germline loops: CDR1 SGHAT, CDR2 FQNNGV. V was cut by 0 bases and J by 7 bases, with 10 bases left in between. CDR3 residues: CASSLDGSWEQYF. The CDR3, as DNA: TGTGCCAGCAGCTTAGATGGCTCCTGGGAGCAGTACTTC.